The rows below give T cell receptor beta chains drawn from one sample of a study of graft-versus-host responses after intestinal transplantation. These receptors lack a known antigen. Generated by immunoSEQ multiplex PCR, the TCRdb table keeps only in-frame clones and is missing some. The data show 96,000 or so clones, 80% to 95% seen once. This specimen consisted of unstimulated CD4+ T cells sorted from spleen or lymph node cells, obtained before intestinal transplant. Receptors originate from a human donor who received an intestinal transplant. CDR3s include the opening cysteine and the closing phenylalanine or tryptophan. D genes are given only for firm matches. The size entry is marked missing in some rows and otherwise reads once, few, many or a size class.

length	V	J	D	size	CDR3	DNA
16	TRBV2	TRBJ2-7	TRBD1	.	CASLLDGQVLAYEQYF	TGTGCCAGCCTATTGGACGGACAGGTCCTCGCCTACGAGCAGTACTTC
17	TRBV10-3	TRBJ2-3	TRBD1	.	CAISGTDRGFSTDTQYF	TGTGCCATCAGTGGTACCGACAGGGGATTCTCCACAGATACGCAGTATTTT
12	TRBV2	TRBJ1-1	TRBD1	.	CASSDRGRGAFF	TGTGCCAGCAGCGACAGGGGGCGCGGAGCTTTCTTT
14	TRBV30	TRBJ2-7	TRBD1	.	CAWSLLQGADEQYF	TGTGCCTGGAGTTTATTACAGGGGGCAGACGAGCAGTACTTC
13	TRBV19	TRBJ1-6	TRBD1	.	CASMEQGGSPLHF	TGTGCCAGTATGGAACAGGGGGGTTCACCCCTCCACTTT
13	TRBV7-9	TRBJ2-5	.	.	CASSLLVTETQYF	TGTGCCAGCAGCTTGTTAGTAACCGAGACCCAGTACTTC
16	TRBV27	TRBJ2-2	.	.	CASSLLGGISTGELFF	TGTGCCAGCAGCCTTCTGGGCGGGATCAGTACCGGGGAGCTGTTTTTT
16	TRBV11-3	TRBJ1-6	.	.	CASSLVGGRRNSPLHF	TGTGCCAGCAGCTTAGTTGGAGGGCGTCGGAATTCACCCCTCCACTTT
11	TRBV28	TRBJ1-2	.	.	CATSVNYGYTF	TGTGCCACCTCGGTTAACTATGGCTACACCTTC
13	TRBV23-1	TRBJ2-2	.	.	CASTKQGTGELFF	TGCGCCAGCACAAAACAGGGAACCGGGGAGCTGTTTTTT
15	TRBV19	TRBJ2-1	TRBD2	.	CASSSTSGRLNEQFF	TGTGCCAGTTCATCGACTAGCGGGAGGCTTAATGAGCAGTTCTTC
15	TRBV6-4	TRBJ2-7	.	.	CASSDLAEGTYEQYF	TGTGCCAGCAGTGACTTAGCGGAGGGGACCTACGAGCAGTACTTC
12	TRBV7-6	TRBJ1-1	.	.	CASSPEGLTAFF	TGTGCCAGCAGCCCCGAGGGATTAACGGCTTTCTTT
14	TRBV19	TRBJ2-7	.	.	CASSGAEEAYEQYF	TGTGCCAGTTCAGGGGCGGAAGAAGCCTACGAGCAGTACTTC
15	TRBV15	TRBJ1-1	TRBD1	once	CATSKGQGAVVHAFF	TGTGCCACCAGCAAGGGACAGGGGGCAGTGGTGCATGCTTTCTTT
12	TRBV30	TRBJ1-2	TRBD1	.	CAWSLGGPGYTF	TGTGCCTGGAGTTTAGGGGGCCCTGGCTACACCTTC
10	TRBV30	TRBJ2-1	.	.	CAWSKNEQFF	TGTGCCTGGAGCAAAAATGAGCAGTTCTTC
14	TRBV2	TRBJ2-5	.	.	CATSPGLVWETQYF	TGTGCCACCAGTCCTGGTCTAGTCTGGGAGACCCAGTACTTC
16	TRBV11-2	TRBJ2-1	.	once	CASSLVRSSSYNEQFF	TGTGCCAGCAGCTTAGTGCGGAGTAGCTCCTACAATGAGCAGTTCTTC
15	TRBV19	TRBJ2-3	TRBD2	.	CASSKTSGFIDTQYF	TGTGCCAGTAGTAAAACTAGCGGGTTTATAGATACGCAGTATTTT
16	TRBV12-5	TRBJ2-1	.	.	CASGLVPGDPYNEQFF	TGTGCTAGTGGTTTGGTACCGGGGGACCCCTACAATGAGCAGTTCTTC
14	TRBV6-1	TRBJ2-7	.	few	CASSEGQLLNEQYF	TGTGCCAGCAGTGAGGGCCAGCTCCTCAACGAGCAGTACTTC
13	TRBV6-6	TRBJ1-2	.	.	CASRTGQNYGYTF	TGTGCCAGCAGAACGGGACAAAACTATGGCTACACCTTC
16	TRBV11-2	TRBJ2-7	TRBD1	.	CASSLAGQGASYEQYF	TGTGCCAGCAGCTTAGCGGGACAGGGGGCTTCCTACGAGCAGTACTTC
14	TRBV6-5	TRBJ1-1	.	.	CASSYIGVGTEAFF	TGTGCCAGCAGTTATATAGGGGTGGGCACTGAAGCTTTCTTT
19	TRBV5-6	TRBJ2-1	.	.	CASNDAGTLFSSSYNEQFF	TGTGCCAGCAACGACGCCGGGACACTTTTTTCGAGCTCCTACAATGAGCAGTTCTTC
13	TRBV14	TRBJ1-1	.	once	CASSQDWGIEAFF	TGTGCCAGCAGCCAAGATTGGGGCATTGAAGCTTTCTTT
12	TRBV28	TRBJ1-3	TRBD1	.	CASTGQGNTIYF	TGTGCCAGCACGGGACAGGGAAACACCATATATTTT
16	TRBV6-6	TRBJ1-5	TRBD1	.	CASTRTGGYSNQPQHF	TGTGCCAGCACCCGGACAGGGGGTTATAGCAATCAGCCCCAGCATTTT
12	TRBV2	TRBJ1-1	TRBD1	few	CASSRGTGEAFF	TGTGCCAGCAGCCGGGGGACAGGTGAAGCTTTCTTT
14	TRBV7-8	TRBJ1-1	.	.	CASSLAGANTEAFF	TGTGCCAGCAGCTTAGCAGGGGCGAACACTGAAGCTTTCTTT
14	TRBV5-4	TRBJ2-5	TRBD1	.	CASSPTQGQETQYF	TGTGCCAGCAGTCCCACACAGGGACAGGAGACCCAGTACTTC
16	TRBV29-1	TRBJ2-1	TRBD1	.	CSTGQGAWGGYNEQFF	TGCAGCACGGGACAGGGGGCGTGGGGGGGTTACAATGAGCAGTTCTTC
13	TRBV30	TRBJ2-7	.	.	CAWGPGPRGEQYF	TGTGCCTGGGGGCCTGGGCCGCGGGGCGAGCAGTACTTC
15	TRBV18	TRBJ2-3	TRBD1	.	CASSTRQGRTDTQYF	TGTGCCAGCTCCACCAGACAGGGGAGGACAGATACGCAGTATTTT
15	TRBV28	TRBJ1-6	TRBD1	.	CASSSTGTGYSPLHF	TGTGCCAGCAGCTCAACGGGGACAGGGTATTCACCCCTCCACTTT
13	TRBV6-5	TRBJ2-7	.	.	CASSYSNLYEQYF	TGTGCCAGCAGTTACTCTAACCTCTACGAGCAGTACTTC
16	TRBV29-1	TRBJ2-5	TRBD2	.	CSVCLAGGPWQETQYF	TGCAGCGTTTGCCTAGCGGGAGGGCCTTGGCAAGAGACCCAGTACTTC
16	TRBV5-4	TRBJ2-1	.	.	CASSLVRDFSYNEQFF	TGTGCCAGCAGCTTGGTTAGGGACTTTTCCTACAATGAGCAGTTCTTC
13	TRBV5-1	TRBJ1-2	.	.	CASTRGGEFNYTF	TGCGCCAGCACGAGAGGGGGGGAGTTCAACTACACCTTC
14	TRBV7-9	TRBJ2-1	.	.	CASSLGRGYNEQFF	TGTGCCAGCAGCTTAGGTCGGGGCTACAATGAGCAGTTCTTC
15	TRBV6-5	TRBJ1-1	.	.	CASRDLGGVRTEAFF	TGTGCCAGCAGGGATCTTGGAGGGGTGAGGACTGAAGCTTTCTTT
16	TRBV5-1	TRBJ2-7	.	.	CASSLGGQGEVHEQYF	TGCGCCAGCAGCTTGGGTGGGCAGGGTGAGGTCCACGAGCAGTACTTC
15	TRBV6-1	TRBJ1-6	TRBD1	.	CASVRTGEVRSPLHF	TGTGCCAGCGTTAGAACAGGGGAAGTGAGATCACCCCTCCACTTT
14	TRBV6-5	TRBJ1-1	TRBD1	.	CASSYRRDSREAFF	TGTGCCAGCAGTTACAGAAGGGACAGTAGAGAAGCTTTCTTT
16	TRBV21-1	TRBJ2-7	.	.	CASSKIPVFLSYEQYF	TGTGCCAGCAGCAAAATTCCAGTCTTCCTCTCCTACGAGCAGTACTTC
14	TRBV28	TRBJ1-5	TRBD1	.	CASSPGQGNQPQHF	TGTGCCAGCAGCCCAGGACAGGGTAATCAGCCCCAGCATTTT
15	TRBV27	TRBJ2-1	.	.	CASSLSPDSSDEQFF	TGTGCCAGCAGTTTATCGCCGGACTCTTCCGATGAGCAGTTCTTC
16	TRBV7-3	TRBJ2-2	TRBD1	few	CASSPRPRGIAGELFF	TGTGCCAGCAGCCCAAGGCCCAGGGGGATTGCCGGGGAGCTGTTTTTT
18	TRBV7-9	TRBJ1-4	.	.	CASSFGVRGAATNEKLFF	TGTGCCAGCAGCTTCGGGGTCAGGGGCGCCGCAACTAATGAAAAACTGTTTTTT
13	TRBV30	TRBJ1-3	.	.	CAWSRQARNTIYF	TGTGCCTGGAGTCGGCAGGCCCGAAACACCATATATTTT
13	TRBV2	TRBJ1-2	TRBD1	.	CASSATGVDGYTF	TGTGCCAGCAGTGCCACAGGGGTCGATGGCTACACCTTC
14	TRBV5-6	TRBJ2-1	.	.	CASSHWTSYNEQFF	TGTGCCAGCAGCCATTGGACTTCATACAATGAGCAGTTCTTC
12	TRBV4-1	TRBJ2-1	.	.	CASGGAGNEQFF	TGCGCCAGTGGGGGGGCCGGGAATGAGCAGTTCTTC
16	TRBV7-2	TRBJ1-3	.	.	CASSSQGYVSGNTIYF	TGTGCCAGCAGCTCACAGGGATACGTATCTGGAAACACCATATATTTT